This T cell receptor (beta chain) was found in a study of blood T cell repertoires in COVID-19. Only in-frame clones appear in the TCRdb table, and some are missing; sequencing was by immunoSEQ multiplex PCR. The data show 110,000 or so clones, with just under 90% seen just once and around 4.5% held by the top ten. This clone was detected once. Germline CDR1 and CDR2: SGHNT and YENEEA. The CDR3 length is 14 residues. Trimming left V 5 bases short and J 3 bases short, with 11 bases between. This clonotype was obtained from a woman between 50 and 59 years old with acute or convalescent COVID-19. The sample was peripheral blood. The chain uses TRBV11-3 and TRBJ2-1; D ambiguous. The CDR3 here is CASSHDGSYNEQFF. Here the CDR3 DNA reads TGTGCCAGCAGCCATGATGGCAGCTACAATGAGCAGTTCTTC.